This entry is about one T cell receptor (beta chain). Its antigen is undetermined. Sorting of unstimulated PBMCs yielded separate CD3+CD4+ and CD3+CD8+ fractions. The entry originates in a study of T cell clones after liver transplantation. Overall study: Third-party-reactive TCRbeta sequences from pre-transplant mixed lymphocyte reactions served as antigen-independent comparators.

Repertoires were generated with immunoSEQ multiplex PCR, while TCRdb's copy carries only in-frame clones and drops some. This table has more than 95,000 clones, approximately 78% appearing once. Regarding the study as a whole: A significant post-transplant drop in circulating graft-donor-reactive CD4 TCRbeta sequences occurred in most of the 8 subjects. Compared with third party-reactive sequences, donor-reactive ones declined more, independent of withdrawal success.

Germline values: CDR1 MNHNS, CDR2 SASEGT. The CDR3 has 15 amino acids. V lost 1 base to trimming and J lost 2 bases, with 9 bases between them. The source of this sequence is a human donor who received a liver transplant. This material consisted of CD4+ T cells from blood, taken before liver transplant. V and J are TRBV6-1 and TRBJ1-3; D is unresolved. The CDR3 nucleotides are TGTGCCAGCAGTGAAGACAGCTTCCCTGGAAACACCATATATTTT. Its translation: CASSEDSFPGNTIYF.